Listed below are T cell receptor beta chains from one sample, sequenced in a study of blood T cell repertoires in COVID-19. This table comes from immunoSEQ multiplex PCR, and its TCRdb copy is limited to in-frame clones, with some not included. The sample consists of 200,000 to 250,000 clones, around 85% of them appearing once. The sequenced material came from PBMCs or T cells enriched from blood (not recorded which). Source of these receptors: a woman aged 35 to 49 with acute COVID-19. The CDR3 runs from the conserved cysteine through the conserved F or W. The D gene is left open where the match is weak. The size field is filled for only some rows; it gives once, few, many or a size class.

size	J	D	V	CDR3	DNA
once	TRBJ2-1	NA	TRBV2	CASSDAAYYNEQFF	TGTGCCAGCAGTGACGCGGCCTACTACAATGAGCAGTTCTTC
NA	TRBJ2-2	TRBD2	TRBV10-2	CASKLAGNTGELFF	TGCGCCAGCAAACTAGCGGGTAACACCGGGGAGCTGTTTTTT
NA	TRBJ1-1	NA	TRBV7-6	CASSLMGGTNTEAFF	TGTGCCAGCAGCTTAATGGGGGGAACGAACACTGAAGCTTTCTTT
NA	TRBJ2-5	NA	TRBV7-9	CASIQTGVTETQYF	TGTGCCAGCATTCAAACGGGAGTGACAGAGACCCAGTACTTC
few	TRBJ1-3	NA	TRBV9	CASSVGRLQEAGNTIYF	TGTGCCAGCAGCGTAGGGAGGCTTCAGGAGGCTGGAAACACCATATATTTT
NA	TRBJ2-7	TRBD2	TRBV28	CASTLPSGNKYEQYF	TGTGCCAGCACCCTCCCTAGCGGGAATAAGTACGAGCAGTACTTC
NA	TRBJ2-1	TRBD2	TRBV7-8	CASSRTSGPNNEQFF	TGTGCCAGCAGCCGGACTAGCGGGCCAAACAATGAGCAGTTCTTC
NA	TRBJ2-1	NA	TRBV28	CASSPHSGSYNEQFF	TGTGCCAGCAGTCCCCATAGCGGCTCCTACAATGAGCAGTTCTTC
NA	TRBJ2-5	TRBD2	TRBV24-1	CATSGPGLAETQYF	TGTGCCACCAGTGGCCCGGGACTAGCAGAGACCCAGTACTTC
NA	TRBJ2-1	TRBD2	TRBV11-2	CASSLGLGGRPSYNEQFF	TGTGCCAGCAGCTTAGGTCTAGGCGGGAGGCCATCCTACAATGAGCAGTTCTTC
NA	TRBJ2-7	NA	TRBV4-1	CASSQGAFQGDEQYF	TGCGCCAGCAGCCAAGGGGCGTTTCAGGGCGACGAGCAGTACTTC
once	TRBJ2-1	TRBD1	TRBV4-2	CASSQEGTAIDNEQFF	TGTGCCAGCAGCCAAGAGGGGACAGCTATTGACAATGAGCAGTTCTTC
NA	TRBJ2-7	TRBD2	TRBV12-5	CASGLAGTSGGGYEQYF	TGTGCTAGTGGTTTGGCCGGGACTAGCGGAGGGGGTTACGAGCAGTACTTC
NA	TRBJ2-1	TRBD1	TRBV7-3	CASSSRWGQGAVEQFF	TGTGCCAGCAGCTCACGTTGGGGACAGGGGGCTGTTGAGCAGTTCTTC
NA	TRBJ2-2	TRBD1	TRBV24-1	CATTSTGLAGELFF	TGTGCCACCACCTCGACAGGGCTCGCCGGGGAGCTGTTTTTT
NA	TRBJ2-3	NA	TRBV7-9	CASSPGRDTQYF	TGTGCCAGCAGTCCTGGGCGCGATACGCAGTATTTT
NA	TRBJ1-2	NA	TRBV28	CASILSGSANYGYTF	TGTGCCAGCATCCTTTCAGGGTCAGCTAACTATGGCTACACCTTC
NA	TRBJ2-7	NA	TRBV11-2	CASSSRSYYEQYF	TGTGCCAGCAGCTCCCGAAGCTACTACGAGCAGTACTTC
NA	TRBJ1-6	TRBD1	TRBV5-1	CASSGQTSSYNSPLHF	TGCGCCAGCTCGGGACAGACGAGCTCCTATAATTCACCCCTCCACTTT
NA	TRBJ1-1	NA	TRBV2	CASSVDRDTEAFF	TGTGCCAGCAGTGTAGACAGAGACACTGAAGCTTTCTTT
NA	TRBJ2-7	TRBD1	TRBV15	CATSRGTGVYEQYF	TGTGCCACCAGCCGCGGGACAGGGGTCTACGAGCAGTACTTC
NA	TRBJ1-1	NA	TRBV19	CASSITGRVTEAFF	TGTGCCAGTAGTATAACAGGGAGGGTTACTGAAGCTTTCTTT